This entry is about one T cell receptor (beta chain). These data originate in a study of monozygotic twins with inflammatory bowel disease. CDR1 is DFQATT, CDR2 SNEGSKA, per germline (reference sequence). CDR3 length: 14 residues. TCRdb reprocessed the 5' RACE reads and stores each CDR3 protein as one record, lacking DNA. The sample holds under 200,000 distinct CDR3 sequences. The sequenced sample was blood. The sequence was collected from a human donor with ulcerative colitis or Crohn's disease, or a healthy co-twin of an affected twin (not recorded which). V usage is TRBV20-1 and J usage is TRBJ1-5; TCRdb's D call, TRBD1, is unchecked because there is no DNA. This chain's CDR3 is CSAKDSLSNQPQHF.